Listed below are T cell receptor beta chains from one sample, sequenced in a study of shared clonotypes between healthy human individuals. The protocol was immunoSEQ multiplex PCR, while the TCRdb copy is restricted to in-frame clones and leaves out a portion. The sample yields some 200,000 clones, 66% seen once. Input material: memory CD4+ T cells sorted from blood. The receptors were sampled from a man aged 25 to 40 in good health. Each CDR3 is given with its conserved first and last residue. Each record gives: V gene, D gene, clone size, J gene, CDR3 DNA, CDR3 protein. A D gene is named only where the DNA matches it firmly. Some rows have no size entry. The others give once, few or many, or a class for an expanded clone.

>TRBV11-2|TRBD1|.|TRBJ2-2
TGTGCCAGCAAACCGACCGGGACAGGGGGAACCGGGGAGCTGTTTTTT
CASKPTGTGGTGELFF
>TRBV4-3|.|.|TRBJ2-7
TGCGCCAGCAGCCAAGATGGTAGGCATACAGCGGGCTACGAGCAGTACTTC
CASSQDGRHTAGYEQYF
>TRBV27|.|few|TRBJ2-7
TGTGCCAGCAGTTTACAACCTTTCTACGAGCAGTACTTC
CASSLQPFYEQYF
>TRBV18|TRBD1|once|TRBJ1-1
TGTGCCAGCTCACCTACAGGGGGCGCGTCTTACACTGAAGCTTTCTTT
CASSPTGGASYTEAFF
>TRBV7-9|.|.|TRBJ1-5
TGTGCCAGCAGCTCACTGGCGGATCAGCCCCAGCATTTT
CASSSLADQPQHF
>TRBV20-1|.|.|TRBJ2-5
TGCAGTGCTCCGCGGAAAGAGACCCAGTACTTC
CSAPRKETQYF
>TRBV10-3|TRBD2|.|TRBJ2-1
TGTGCCATCAGTGATTCGACTAGCGGGGAGCAGTTCTTC
CAISDSTSGEQFF
>TRBV18|.|.|TRBJ2-7
TGTGCCAGCTCACATTCAGCGACCTACGAGCAGTACTTC
CASSHSATYEQYF
>TRBV5-6|.|many|TRBJ2-3
TGTGCCAGCAGCTTGGCCCTAGCGAGGACAGATACGCAGTATTTT
CASSLALARTDTQYF
>TRBV18|.|few|TRBJ1-3
TGTGCCAGCTCAGAAGGGTCTGCTGGAAACACCATATATTTT
CASSEGSAGNTIYF
>TRBV18|.|.|TRBJ2-3
TGTGCCAGCTCTCTCTCCACAGATACGCAGTATTTT
CASSLSTDTQYF
>TRBV11-2|.|.|TRBJ2-5
TGTGCCAGCAGCTTAGCTGCGATCCGACGTTTGGAGACCCAGTACTTC
CASSLAAIRRLETQYF
>TRBV5-5|TRBD2|.|TRBJ2-7
TGTGCCAGCAGCCACCGGACTAGCGGGAGTTGGAGCTACGAGCAGTACTTC
CASSHRTSGSWSYEQYF
>TRBV7-6|TRBD2|once|TRBJ2-2
TGTGCCAGCAGCCCACGCAACATAGCGGGGCCGAACACCGAGGAGCTGTTTTTT
CASSPRNIAGPNTEELFF
>TRBV5-4|TRBD1|.|TRBJ1-4
TGTGCCAGCAGCTTGACGGGACAGGGAAATGAAAAACTGTTTTTT
CASSLTGQGNEKLFF
>TRBV5-4|.|.|TRBJ2-7
TGTGCCAGCAGCCTGGGGTCTAGGGGGAACTACGAGCAGTACTTC
CASSLGSRGNYEQYF
>TRBV2|.|.|TRBJ1-1
TGTGCCAGCAGTATCCAGGAGGCTGAAGCTTTCTTT
CASSIQEAEAFF
>TRBV13|TRBD2|.|TRBJ2-7
TGTGCCAGCAGCTTCGCCCTAGCGGATACCTACGAGCAGTACTTC
CASSFALADTYEQYF
>TRBV6-1|.|few|TRBJ1-2
TGTGCCAGCAGTGAGGACCCGAACTATGGCTACACCTTC
CASSEDPNYGYTF
>TRBV4-1|TRBD1|few|TRBJ2-3
TGCGCCAGCAGCCAAGAAGTCCAGGGGGTTCTCACAGATACGCAGTATTTT
CASSQEVQGVLTDTQYF
>TRBV7-2|TRBD2|.|TRBJ2-1
TGTGCCAGCAGCCGAGCGGGAAAAGGACTTGGGCAGTTCTTC
CASSRAGKGLGQFF
>TRBV20-1|.|.|TRBJ2-3
TGCAGTGCCAAGAGCACAGATACGCAGTATTTT
CSAKSTDTQYF
>TRBV29-1|.|few|TRBJ2-7
TGCAGCGCCGGGATGTACACAGGATATGGCGAGCAGTACTTC
CSAGMYTGYGEQYF
>TRBV18|TRBD1|few|TRBJ1-1
TGTGCCAGCTCACCCGGGACAGCAGGGCTCACTGAAGCTTTCTTT
CASSPGTAGLTEAFF
>TRBV4-1|.|.|TRBJ1-4
TGCGCCAGCAGCCAAGCGGGTCGGGTTGGCGAAAAACTGTTTTTT
CASSQAGRVGEKLFF
>TRBV6-1|.|few|TRBJ2-1
TGTGCCAGCACCCCTCCGGTTGGGTACAATGAGCAGTTCTTC
CASTPPVGYNEQFF
>TRBV5-1|TRBD1|.|TRBJ2-3
TGCGCCAGCAGGACAGGGTTTAATACAGATACGCAGTATTTT
CASRTGFNTDTQYF
>TRBV27|.|.|TRBJ2-3
TGTGCCAGCAGTTTTGTGGTTGGCACAGATACGCAGTATTTT
CASSFVVGTDTQYF
>TRBV18|.|many|TRBJ2-1
TGTGCCAGCTCACCTCGGTTCAGGGACGGCAATGAGCAGTTCTTC
CASSPRFRDGNEQFF
>TRBV1|.|.|TRBJ2-6
TGCACCAGCAGCCAAGTCCTGAGAGCCGGGGCCAACGTCCTGACTTTC
CTSSQVLRAGANVLTF